The 17 T cell receptor beta chains below come from one sample, sequenced in a study of vaccination and CD4 T cells after COVID-19. Treatment defined: roughly 11-day PBMC culture with coronavirus spike peptide pools or control peptides (ViraFEST assay). Antigens for these TCRs are unknown. Cultured CD4+ T cells had their DNA profiled by the Oncomine TCR Beta short-read assay. TCRdb re-derived calls from the PCR reads in MiXCR, one entry per CDR3 protein. This table holds roughly 28,000 distinct CDR3 sequences, 55% to 80% found once. Specimen: CD4+ T cells from blood, cultured in vitro, collected after SARS-CoV-2 vaccination. The source of these receptors is a human donor who received a COVID-19 vaccine.

The count of this clonotype is one. V is TRBV20-1 and J is TRBJ1-5, with unresolved D. V shed 7 bases and J shed 5 bases, with 15 bases lying between them. The CDR3 runs 13 residues. Looked up from germline, CDR1 is DFQATT and CDR2 is SNEGSKA (reference sequence). Written as DNA, the CDR3 is TGCAGTGTCAAGGGCCAGGAGTATCAGCCCCAGCATTTT. This sequence encodes CSVKGQEYQPQHF.

This clonotype was seen just once. The chain has TRBV7-3 and TRBJ2-5, with D maybe TRBD1 (5 bases). CDR1 and CDR2 from the germline V gene are SGHTA and FQGTGA. The V gene lost 2 bases and the J gene lost 5 bases, with 9 bases spanning the gap. The CDR3 is 13 amino acids. The CDR3 sequence is CASSLGRVETQYF. Here the CDR3 DNA reads TGTGCCAGCAGCTTAGGCAGGGTTGAGACCCAGTACTTC.

CDR3 nucleotide sequence: TGTGCCAGCAGTTACTCGAAGCGGTCCGGGCAAGAGACCCAGTACTTC. Its protein is CASSYSKRSGQETQYF. The chain recombines TRBV6-5 with TRBJ2-5; D is possibly TRBD2 (5 bases). Germline V gives CDR1 MNHEY, CDR2 SVGAGI. Trimming stripped 0 bases from V and 2 bases from J, with 13 bases between. The CDR3 loop spans 16 amino acids.

This clonotype has a single count. J is TRBJ2-3 and V is TRBV6-4, with 9 bases fitting TRBD2. CDR1 and CDR2 (germline): MRHNA, SNTAGT. Trimming at V came to 3 bases and at J to 5 bases, leaving 9 bases not matched to a gene. CDR3 size: 16 residues. The CDR3 bases are TGTGCCAGCAGTGAAGGGCTAGCGGGGACGGGAGATACGCAGTATTTT. Its translation is CASSEGLAGTGDTQYF.

This chain joins TRBV6-1 and TRBJ1-2, with 7 bases identical to TRBD1. Per germline, CDR1 MNHNS and CDR2 SASEGT. The CDR3 totals 14 residues. After removal of 6 bases from V and 4 bases from J, the junction contained 8 bases not matched to a gene. The CDR3 bases are TGTGCCAGCAGCACAGGGGAGCATCTCTATGGCTACACCTTC. Translation: CASSTGEHLYGYTF.

The chain carries TRBV11-3 and TRBJ2-3; 7 bases agree with TRBD1. The J segment lost 2 bases and the V segment lost 5 bases, leaving 10 bases of the junction unmatched. The CDR3 totals 16 residues. Germline CDR1 is SGHNT and CDR2 is YENEEA. CDR3 in amino acids: CASSHRGLTPTDTQYF. DNA for the CDR3: TGTGCCAGCAGCCACAGGGGTTTAACTCCCACAGATACGCAGTATTTT.

The sample holds one count of this clonotype. The chain carries TRBV7-8 and TRBJ2-3; 9 nucleotides match TRBD1. There are 15 residues in the CDR3. Germline CDR1 reads SGHVS; CDR2 reads FQNEAQ. With 5 bases clipped from V and 2 bases from J, the junction kept 5 bases outside the gene matches. In DNA form, the CDR3 reads TGTGCCAGCAGCGGGCGACAGGGGGACACAGATACGCAGTATTTT. It encodes CASSGRQGDTDTQYF.

This clonotype was seen a handful of times. V is TRBV6-1 and J is TRBJ2-7, with a tentative D call TRBD1 (6 bases). Germline V CDR1 and CDR2: MNHNS, SASEGT. V lost 10 bases to trimming and J lost 3 bases, with 10 bases between them. CDR3 length: 11 residues. CDR3 sequence (DNA): TGTGCCATCTACAGGGTCTACGAGCAGTACTTC. This gives the protein CAIYRVYEQYF.

The rearrangement links TRBV18 to TRBJ1-1; D remains unclear. V was cut by 1 base and J by 1 base, with 1 base left in between. CDR1 is KGHSH and CDR2 is LQKENI in the germline V gene. The CDR3 is 12 residues long. The CDR3 protein is CASSPQNTEAFF. The CDR3 nucleotides read TGTGCCAGCTCACCACAGAACACTGAAGCTTTCTTT.

This sequence joins TRBV7-7 and TRBJ2-3; no firm D call. V dropped 2 bases and J dropped 6 bases, with 9 bases sitting between them. Germline V gene data show CDR1 as SSHAT and CDR2 as FNYEAQ (reference sequence). The CDR3 extends over 13 amino acids. The CDR3 sequence: CASSLRPGDTQYF. The DNA for the CDR3 is TGTGCCAGCAGCTTAAGGCCCGGGGATACGCAGTATTTT. The whole variable domain, filled in from reference TRBV7-7 and TRBJ2-3, reads GAGVSQSPRYKVTKRGQDVTLRCDPISSHATLYWYQQALGQGPEFLTYFNYEAQPDKSGLPSDRFSAERPEGSISTLTIQRTEQRDSAMYRCASSLRPGDTQYFGPGTRLTVL.

J is TRBJ1-1 and V is TRBV2; tentatively, D is TRBD1 (5 bases). V lost 10 bases, J lost 5 bases, and 14 bases lay in between. There are 12 residues in the CDR3. Germline lookup yields CDR1 SNHLY and CDR2 FYNNEI. DNA for the CDR3: TGTGCCACCCAATGGGGGGAGACTGAAGCTTTCTTT. Residues: CATQWGETEAFF. The full variable domain, with the rest looked up from reference TRBV2 and TRBJ1-1, is EPEVTQTPSHQVTQMGQEVILRCVPISNHLYFYWYRQILGQKVEFLVSFYNNEISEKSEIFDDQFSVERPDGSNFTLKIRSTKLEDSAMYFCATQWGETEAFFGQGTRLTVV.

This clonotype was recorded a few times. The chain carries TRBV6-5 and TRBJ2-5, with 11 bases that match TRBD2. Germline V gene data show CDR1 as MNHEY and CDR2 as SVGAGI. CDR3 length: 18 amino acids. With V trimmed by 0 bases and J by 2 bases, 8 bases remained unmatched. The CDR3, as DNA: TGTGCCAGCAGTTACTCTCCTAGCGGGGGGCGAGAACAAGAGACCCAGTACTTC. As protein: CASSYSPSGGREQETQYF.

The chain has TRBV19 and TRBJ1-2, with 8 bases matching TRBD1. This CDR3 is 13 amino acids long. V lost 6 bases and J lost 10; bases outside the gene matches: 10. CDR1 and CDR2 (germline): LNHDA, SQIVND (reference sequence). CDR3: CASRPGTGPPYTF. The CDR3 DNA sequence: TGTGCCAGTAGACCGGGGACAGGACCCCCCTACACCTTC.

This clonotype has only a few counts. This chain links TRBV20-1 with TRBJ2-5, with D tentatively TRBD1 (5 bases). Germline CDR1 and CDR2: DFQATT and SNEGSKA (reference sequence). The CDR3 is made up of 13 amino acids. V lost 7 bases and J 3 bases, leaving 15 bases between the germline ends. The CDR3 sequence: CSGGAVGKETQYF. The CDR3, as DNA: TGCAGTGGTGGGGCGGTGGGAAAAGAGACCCAGTACTTC.

In this sample, this clonotype turned up a few times. The gene calls are TRBV30 and TRBJ1-1, with 9 nucleotides matching TRBD1. The CDR3 runs 16 residues. CDR1 is GTSNPN, CDR2 SVGIG, per germline (reference sequence). The junction had 12 bases not matched to a gene; V was cut back by 3 bases and J by 4 bases. CDR3 sequence: CAWRTGTGTGGTEAFF. The CDR3 region has the DNA TGTGCCTGGAGGACTGGGACAGGGACGGGGGGCACTGAAGCTTTCTTT.

This chain uses TRBV24-1 with TRBJ2-7, with D possibly called TRBD1 or TRBD2 (5 bases each). The CDR3 has 15 residues. From germline, CDR1 is KGHDR and CDR2 SFDVKD. Trimming removed 1 base from V and 3 bases from J, with 12 bases in between. Here the CDR3 DNA reads TGTGCCACCAGTGATTTCCGGGACGGATACTACGAGCAGTACTTC. Its protein product is CATSDFRDGYYEQYF.

The J gene is TRBJ2-5, the V gene TRBV7-2; TRBD2 matches 7 bases. CDR3 size: 12 residues. V dropped 4 bases and J dropped 5; count of bases not matched to a gene: 1. CDR1 and CDR2 from the germline V gene are SGHTA and FQGNSA. This CDR3 is CASSWGGETQYF. The CDR3 DNA is TGTGCCAGCAGCTGGGGGGGGGAGACCCAGTACTTC. Full variable domain (rest looked up from reference TRBV7-2 and TRBJ2-5): GAGVSQSPSNKVTEKGKDVELRCDPISGHTALYWYRQSLGQGLEFLIYFQGNSAPDKSGLPSDRFSAERTGGSVSTLTIQRTQQEDSAVYLCASSWGGETQYFGPGTRLLVL.